This TCR beta chain was sequenced in a study of cytomegalovirus exposure and HLA in healthy donors. General study points: Analysis performed later found about 18,000 TCR beta sequences associated with HLA alleles at 0.05 false discovery rate. The study designated fewer than 200 TCR beta chains cytomegalovirus-associated.

A multiplex PCR was run with 60 Vbeta primers and 13 Jbeta primers. Under the authors' procedure: In a later analysis, the count reached some 88 million unique TCR beta chains, with 9 million to 11 million shared. Clones were read by immunoSEQ multiplex PCR, and TCRdb kept only the in-frame ones, dropping some. The V and J calls and the clone size are those of that table, but D and trimming were determined from the DNA. Among 20,000 to 30,000 clones, roughly 73% were seen once, and the ten largest hold 3.5% to 5.5%. In regard to this clone: Its cognate antigen is unknown.

Sequencing was performed on PBMCs. The clonotype originates from a male donor in good health and CMV-seronegative.

CDR3: CASSLPGREGETQYF. CDR3 sequence (DNA): TGTGCCAGCAGTTTACCCGGGCGGGAAGGGGAGACCCAGTACTTC. J is TRBJ2-5 and V is TRBV28; D may be TRBD2 (6 bases). Germline CDR1 MDHEN, CDR2 SYDVKM. The length of the CDR3 is 15 residues. V gave up 2 bases and J gave up 5 bases, with 15 bases separating them.